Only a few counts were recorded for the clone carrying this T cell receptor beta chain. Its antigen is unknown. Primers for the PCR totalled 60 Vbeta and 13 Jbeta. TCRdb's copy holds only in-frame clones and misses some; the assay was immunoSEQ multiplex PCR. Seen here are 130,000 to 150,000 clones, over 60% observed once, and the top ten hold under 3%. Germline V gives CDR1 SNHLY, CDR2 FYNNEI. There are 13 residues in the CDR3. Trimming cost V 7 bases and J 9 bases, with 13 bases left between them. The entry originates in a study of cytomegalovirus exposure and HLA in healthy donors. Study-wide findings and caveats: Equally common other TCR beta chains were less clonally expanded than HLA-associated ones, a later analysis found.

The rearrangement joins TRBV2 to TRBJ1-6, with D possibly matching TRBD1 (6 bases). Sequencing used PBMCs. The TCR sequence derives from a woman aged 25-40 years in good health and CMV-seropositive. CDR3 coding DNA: TGTGCCAGCAACGGCAGGGGCGGTTCACCCCTCCACTTT. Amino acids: CASNGRGGSPLHF. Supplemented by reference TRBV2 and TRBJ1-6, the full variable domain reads EPEVTQTPSHQVTQMGQEVILRCVPISNHLYFYWYRQILGQKVEFLVSFYNNEISEKSEIFDDQFSVERPDGSNFTLKIRSTKLEDSAMYFCASNGRGGSPLHFGNGTRLTVT.